This TCR beta chain stems from a study of blood T cell repertoires in COVID-19. The wider study: Donors in the United States, Italy and Spain gave samples during acute or convalescent COVID-19.

Sequenced by immunoSEQ multiplex PCR; TCRdb stores in-frame clones only, minus some. Of about 330,000 clones in the sample, roughly 85% were seen once. The CDR3 runs 15 residues. Per the germline V gene, CDR1 is KGHSH and CDR2 is LQKENI. The V end lost 1 base, the J end lost 0 bases, and 8 bases lay between the germline ends. V and J are TRBV18 and TRBJ2-3; no clear D gene. Sequenced: peripheral blood. This sequence was found in a human donor in a cohort sampled during active COVID-19. In DNA, the CDR3 is TGTGCCAGCTCACCACTTCCGGAGAGCACAGATACGCAGTATTTT. It is translated as CASSPLPESTDTQYF. The complete variable domain, with remaining parts taken from reference TRBV18 and TRBJ2-3, reads NAGVMQNPRHLVRRRGQEARLRCSPMKGHSHVYWYRQLPEEGLKFMVYLQKENIIDESGMPKERFSAEFPKEGPSILRIQQVVRGDSAAYFCASSPLPESTDTQYFGPGTRLTVL.